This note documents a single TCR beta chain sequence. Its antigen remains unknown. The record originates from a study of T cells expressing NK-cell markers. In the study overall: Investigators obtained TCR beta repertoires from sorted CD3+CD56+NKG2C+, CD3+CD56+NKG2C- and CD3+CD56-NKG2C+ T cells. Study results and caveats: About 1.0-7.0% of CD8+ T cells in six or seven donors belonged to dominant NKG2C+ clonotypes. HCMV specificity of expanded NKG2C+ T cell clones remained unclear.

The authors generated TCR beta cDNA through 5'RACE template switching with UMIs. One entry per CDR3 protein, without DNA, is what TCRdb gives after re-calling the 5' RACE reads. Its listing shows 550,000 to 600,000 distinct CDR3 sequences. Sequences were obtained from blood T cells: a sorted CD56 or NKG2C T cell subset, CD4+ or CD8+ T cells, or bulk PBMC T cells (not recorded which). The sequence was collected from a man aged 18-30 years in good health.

The CDR3 protein is CAISILQGQGYTF. V is TRBV10-3 and J is TRBJ1-2; TCRdb selects TRBD1, and the lack of DNA leaves this call unchecked. The V gene's germline CDR1 is ENHRY and CDR2 SYGVKD. CDR3 size: 13 residues.